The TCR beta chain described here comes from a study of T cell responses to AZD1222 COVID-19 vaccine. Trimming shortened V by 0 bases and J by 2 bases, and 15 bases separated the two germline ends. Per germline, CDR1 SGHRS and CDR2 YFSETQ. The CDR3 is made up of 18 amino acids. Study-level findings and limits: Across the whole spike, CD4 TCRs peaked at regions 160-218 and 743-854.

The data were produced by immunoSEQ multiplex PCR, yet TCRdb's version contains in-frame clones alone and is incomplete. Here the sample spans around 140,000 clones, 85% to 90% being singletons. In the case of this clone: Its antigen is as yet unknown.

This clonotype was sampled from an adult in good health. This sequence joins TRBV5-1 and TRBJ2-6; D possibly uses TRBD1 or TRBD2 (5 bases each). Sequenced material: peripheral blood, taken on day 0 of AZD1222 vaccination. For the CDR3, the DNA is TGCGCCAGCAGCTTGGCCCCGGGACGCCTGGCTGGGGCCAACGTCCTGACTTTC. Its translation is CASSLAPGRLAGANVLTF.